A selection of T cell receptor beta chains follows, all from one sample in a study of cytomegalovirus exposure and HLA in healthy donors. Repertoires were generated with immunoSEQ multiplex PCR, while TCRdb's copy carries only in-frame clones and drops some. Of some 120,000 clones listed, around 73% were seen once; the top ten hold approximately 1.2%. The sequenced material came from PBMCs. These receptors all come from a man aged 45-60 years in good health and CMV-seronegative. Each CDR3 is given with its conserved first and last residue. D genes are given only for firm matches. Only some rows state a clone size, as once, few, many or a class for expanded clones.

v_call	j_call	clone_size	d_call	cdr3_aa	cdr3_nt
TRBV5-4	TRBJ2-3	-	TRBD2	CASSLGGLAGGPFLRQYF	TGTGCCAGCAGCTTGGGGGGACTAGCGGGAGGGCCTTTTTTACGGCAGTATTTT
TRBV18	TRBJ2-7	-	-	CASSPGQYSYEQYF	TGTGCCAGCTCACCGGGCCAGTACTCCTACGAGCAGTACTTC
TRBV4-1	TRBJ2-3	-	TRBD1	CASSQDRGQGSTDTQYF	TGCGCCAGCAGCCAAGATCGGGGACAGGGGAGCACAGATACGCAGTATTTT
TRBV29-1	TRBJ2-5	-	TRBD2	CSVPRREGRGRETQYF	TGCAGCGTTCCCCGACGGGAGGGCCGAGGTCGTGAGACCCAGTACTTC
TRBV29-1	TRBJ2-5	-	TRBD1	CSARQGGQETQYF	TGCAGCGCTAGACAGGGGGGGCAAGAGACCCAGTACTTC
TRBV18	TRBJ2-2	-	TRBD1	CASSPGRQGFTGELFF	TGTGCCAGCTCCCCAGGGAGACAGGGATTCACCGGGGAGCTGTTTTTT
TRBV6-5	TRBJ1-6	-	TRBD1	CASRDRVGNSPLHF	TGTGCCAGCAGGGACAGGGTAGGGAATTCACCCCTCCACTTT
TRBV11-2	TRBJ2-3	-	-	CASSLGFPSTDTQYF	TGTGCCAGCAGCTTGGGCTTTCCTAGCACAGATACGCAGTATTTT
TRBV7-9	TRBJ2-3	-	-	CASSLDTQYF	TGTGCCAGCAGTCTAGATACGCAGTATTTT
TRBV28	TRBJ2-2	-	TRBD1	CASRSSGTGGNTGELFF	TGTGCCAGCAGATCCTCCGGGACAGGGGGAAACACCGGGGAGCTGTTTTTT
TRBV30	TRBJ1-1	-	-	CAWSRGSSGNTEAFF	TGTGCCTGGAGCAGGGGTTCTTCTGGGAACACTGAAGCTTTCTTT
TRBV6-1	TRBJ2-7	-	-	CASSALRYEQYF	TGTGCCAGCAGTGCTCTCCGCTACGAGCAGTACTTC
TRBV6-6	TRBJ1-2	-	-	CASSYRARVADGYTF	TGTGCCAGCAGTTACCGGGCCAGGGTAGCAGATGGCTACACCTTC
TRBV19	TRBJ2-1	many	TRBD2	CASSSTPAGGRYNEQFF	TGTGCCAGTAGTTCGACCCCAGCGGGAGGTCGGTACAATGAGCAGTTCTTC
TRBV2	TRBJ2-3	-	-	CASSDWRASRGDTQYF	TGTGCCAGCTCTGACTGGCGGGCCTCTAGGGGGGATACGCAGTATTTT
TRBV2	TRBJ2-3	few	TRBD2	CASSEAPYSTSGRRSTQYF	TGTGCCAGCAGTGAAGCGCCCTATTCGACTAGCGGGAGGCGTTCTACGCAGTATTTT
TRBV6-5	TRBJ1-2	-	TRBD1	CASSSGQGDYGYTF	TGTGCCAGCAGTTCGGGACAGGGCGACTATGGCTACACCTTC
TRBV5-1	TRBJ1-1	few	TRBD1	CASSLGGTGDMNTEAFF	TGCGCCAGCAGCTTGGGGGGGACAGGGGACATGAACACTGAAGCTTTCTTT
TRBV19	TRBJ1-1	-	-	CASSIGLRGNTEAFF	TGTGCCAGTAGTATTGGCCTTAGAGGGAACACTGAAGCTTTCTTT
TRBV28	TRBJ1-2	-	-	CASREDSTYGYTF	TGTGCCAGCAGAGAGGACAGCACGTATGGCTACACCTTC
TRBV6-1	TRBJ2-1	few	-	CASILGGNEQFF	TGTGCCAGCATCTTAGGAGGCAATGAGCAGTTCTTC
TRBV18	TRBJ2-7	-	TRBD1	CASSPSYRGRRYEQYF	TGTGCCAGCTCACCCTCTTACAGGGGGCGGAGATACGAGCAGTACTTC
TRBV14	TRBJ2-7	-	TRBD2	CASSQGLAGVYEQYF	TGTGCCAGCAGCCAAGGACTAGCGGGAGTTTACGAGCAGTACTTC
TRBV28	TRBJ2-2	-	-	CASSLGGSVTGELFF	TGTGCCAGCAGTTTAGGGGGGTCGGTCACCGGGGAGCTGTTTTTT
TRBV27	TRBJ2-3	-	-	CASSPRVWGAQYF	TGTGCCAGCAGTCCCCGGGTTTGGGGGGCGCAGTATTTT
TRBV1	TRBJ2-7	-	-	CTSSQGTSGSIYEQYF	TGCACCAGCAGCCAAGGGACTAGCGGGAGTATTTACGAGCAGTACTTC
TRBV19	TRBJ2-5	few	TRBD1	CASSGQVGETQYF	TGTGCCAGCTCGGGACAGGTGGGAGAGACCCAGTACTTC
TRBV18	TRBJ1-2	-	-	CASSQTSEGANYGYTF	TGTGCCAGCTCCCAGACATCGGAGGGAGCTAACTATGGCTACACCTTC
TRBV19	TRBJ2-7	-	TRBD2	CASTASGREGYEQYF	TGTGCCAGTACAGCTAGCGGGAGAGAGGGCTACGAGCAGTACTTC
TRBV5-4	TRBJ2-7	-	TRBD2	CASSMTSGSSYEQYF	TGTGCCAGCAGCATGACTAGCGGGAGCTCCTACGAGCAGTACTTC
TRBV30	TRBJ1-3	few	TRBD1	CAWSVRTGRSGNTIYF	TGTGCCTGGAGCGTCCGGACAGGGAGGTCTGGAAACACCATATATTTT
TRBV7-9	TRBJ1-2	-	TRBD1	CASSPRQGTNYGYTF	TGTGCCAGCAGCCCCCGACAGGGAACTAACTATGGCTACACCTTC
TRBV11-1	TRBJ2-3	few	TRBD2	CASSRRLAGPTDTQYF	TGTGCCAGCAGCCGGCGACTAGCGGGGCCCACAGATACGCAGTATTTT
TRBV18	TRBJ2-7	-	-	CASSPSGGGHEQYF	TGTGCCAGCTCACCCTCCGGAGGTGGTCACGAGCAGTACTTC
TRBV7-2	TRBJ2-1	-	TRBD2	CASSPLSGRVIEQFF	TGTGCCAGCAGCCCCCTGAGCGGGAGGGTCATTGAGCAGTTCTTC
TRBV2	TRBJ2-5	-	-	CASSESAGVGGETQYF	TGTGCCAGCAGTGAATCGGCAGGGGTAGGCGGAGAGACCCAGTACTTC
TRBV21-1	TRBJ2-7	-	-	CASSPRLAGGIYEQYF	TGTGCCAGCAGCCCCCGACTAGCGGGAGGGATATACGAGCAGTACTTC
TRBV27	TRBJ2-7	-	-	CASSSAGAEAAYEQYF	TGTGCCAGCAGTTCGGCGGGGGCGGAGGCGGCCTACGAGCAGTACTTC
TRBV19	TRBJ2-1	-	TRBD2	CASSRLRLAGGVGYNEQFF	TGTGCCAGTAGTAGGTTGCGACTAGCGGGAGGGGTTGGGTACAATGAGCAGTTCTTC
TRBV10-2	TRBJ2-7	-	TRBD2	CASSEGWEGGYEQYF	TGCGCCAGCAGTGAGGGATGGGAGGGCGGGTACGAGCAGTACTTC
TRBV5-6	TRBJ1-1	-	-	CASSFFAAGDTEAFF	TGTGCCAGCAGCTTCTTCGCGGCCGGGGACACTGAAGCTTTCTTT
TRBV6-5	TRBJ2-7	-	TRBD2	CASRGLTSGNHEQYF	TGTGCCAGCAGGGGCTTGACTAGCGGGAACCACGAGCAGTACTTC
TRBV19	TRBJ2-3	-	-	CASSIAQDTSTDTQYF	TGTGCCAGTAGTATAGCCCAGGACACTAGCACAGATACGCAGTATTTT
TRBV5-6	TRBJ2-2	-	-	CASSDLQQGNTGELFF	TGTGCCAGCAGCGACCTCCAACAGGGGAACACCGGGGAGCTGTTTTTT
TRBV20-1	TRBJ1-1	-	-	CSATGEAEAFF	TGCAGTGCTACAGGGGAAGCTGAAGCTTTCTTT
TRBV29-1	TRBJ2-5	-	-	CSVDGRTEGVLETQYF	TGCAGCGTTGATGGCCGGACAGAAGGGGTTTTGGAGACCCAGTACTTC
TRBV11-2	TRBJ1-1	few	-	CASSPPGGANTEAFF	TGTGCCAGCAGCCCTCCCGGGGGGGCGAACACTGAAGCTTTCTTT
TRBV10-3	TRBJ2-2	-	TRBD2	CAISELAGVTGELFF	TGTGCCATCAGTGAGCTAGCGGGAGTAACCGGGGAGCTGTTTTTT